The next 16 T cell receptor beta chains were all read from a single sample in a study of T cells in Graves' hyperthyroidism and ophthalmopathy. Using RNA transcripts as the source, TCR beta CDR3 regions were amplified. During a first-round RT-PCR of the TCR CDR3, the HTBI primer set was used. TCRdb redid the calling of the multiplex PCR reads with MiXCR, one entry per CDR3 protein. Here the sample spans some 690,000 distinct CDR3 sequences, 15% to 20% being singletons. Material for sequencing was blood. The receptor set was obtained from a man aged 45-65 years with Graves' hyperthyroidism.

Ten or more counts support this clonotype. The gene calls are TRBV18 and TRBJ2-7; no clear D gene. Trimming removed 1 base at V and 6 bases at J, with 4 bases between. CDR3 size: 11 residues. The germline V gene encodes CDR1 KGHSH and CDR2 LQKENI. The CDR3 sequence is CASSPQGEQYF. In nucleotides, the CDR3 is TGTGCCAGCTCACCACAGGGCGAGCAGTACTTC.

The table lists this clonotype with many counts. This sequence joins TRBV28 and TRBJ1-1; D is possibly TRBD1 (6 bases). The CDR3 consists of 16 residues. V lost 5 bases and J 4 bases, leaving 20 bases between the germline ends. CDR1 and CDR2 (germline): MDHEN, SYDVKM. The CDR3 sequence: CASSKLTTGRVTEAFF. The CDR3, as DNA: TGTGCCAGCAGTAAGTTAACCACAGGGAGGGTCACTGAAGCTTTCTTT.

The table lists this clonotype with a few counts. The junction shows a germline mismatch at one end, possibly a read error. V usage is TRBV10-3 and J usage is TRBJ2-5; D possibly corresponds to TRBD2 (5 bases). Germline values: CDR1 ENHRY, CDR2 SYGVKD. The CDR3 sequence is 14 residues long. The CDR3 DNA is TGTGCCATCGGTGAGGCTACGGGGAGAGAGACCCAGTACTTC. Its protein product is CAIGEATGRETQYF.

This clonotype showed up many times. The chain links TRBV7-2 to TRBJ2-7; no firm D call. Per the germline V gene, CDR1 is SGHTA and CDR2 is FQGNSA. The CDR3 sequence is 14 residues long. V was clipped by 5 bases and J by 0 bases, with 11 bases between them. CDR3 amino acids: CASSKYGSSYEQYF. The CDR3 DNA follows: TGTGCCAGCAGCAAATACGGTAGCTCCTACGAGCAGTACTTC.

Of note for this clonotype: A read error is possible here, since a much larger clone lies one base away. This chain joins TRBV11-2 and TRBJ2-2; D tentatively fits TRBD1 or TRBD2 (5 bases each). The germline V gene has CDR1 SGHAT and CDR2 FQNNGV. The CDR3 contains 15 residues. The DNA for the CDR3 is TGTGCCAGCACCCAAATAGGGGCCACCACCGGGGAGCTGCTTTTT. It codes for CASTQIGATTGELLF.

V is TRBV7-2 and J is TRBJ2-7; D is undetermined. With 4 bases removed from V and 0 bases from J, the gap between germline ends came to 13 bases. CDR3 length: 15 residues. Germline V gives CDR1 SGHTA, CDR2 FQGNSA. CDR3 region: CASSSWPGSSYEQYF. CDR3 bases: TGTGCCAGCAGCTCTTGGCCAGGAAGCTCCTACGAGCAGTACTTC.

This clonotype was detected a few times. The chain joins TRBV6-2 or TRBV6-3 to TRBJ1-6, with a possible D match to TRBD1 (6 bases). The CDR3 runs 13 residues. V shed 6 bases and J shed 10 bases, with 13 bases lying between them. Germline loops: CDR1 MNHEY, CDR2 SVGEGT. This CDR3 reads CASSPFRGSPLHF. DNA of the CDR3: TGTGCCAGCAGCCCGTTCAGGGGCTCACCCCTCCACTTT.

This clonotype was seen many times. The chain couples TRBV28 to TRBJ2-7; 9 positions match TRBD2. The CDR3 has 15 residues. The trim removed 6 bases at V and 2 bases at J, leaving 8 bases unmatched. Germline V gene sequence: CDR1 MDHEN, CDR2 SYDVKM. CDR3 nucleotide sequence: TGTGCCAGCAGACGACTAGCGGTCTTAACCTACGAGCAGTACTTC. This translates into CASRRLAVLTYEQYF.

CDR3 residues: CASSADREGLEQYF. The CDR3 bases are TGTGCCAGCAGTGCGGACAGGGAAGGTTTAGAGCAGTACTTC. The chain uses TRBV7-8 and TRBJ2-7; 8 bases line up with TRBD1. CDR3 size: 14 residues. The V segment lost 6 bases and the J segment 7 bases; nucleotides outside the gene matches: 11. Germline lookup yields CDR1 SGHVS and CDR2 FQNEAQ.

There are many counts of this clonotype. This chain uses TRBV11-2 with TRBJ2-7; 14 bases align to TRBD2. The CDR3 consists of 19 residues. Germline assignment: CDR1 SGHAT and CDR2 FQNNGV. V shed 5 bases, J shed 1 base, and the junction held 13 bases outside the gene matches. This CDR3 reads CASSPRLGTSGSTSYEQYF. CDR3 coding DNA: TGTGCCAGCAGCCCACGCCTCGGGACTAGCGGGAGTACGTCCTACGAGCAGTACTTC.

The sample holds many counts of this clonotype. The rearrangement links TRBV5-5 to TRBJ2-7; a possible D gene is TRBD2 (5 bases). The germline V gene has CDR1 SGHKS and CDR2 YYEKEE (reference sequence). Trimming removed 1 base from V and 4 bases from J, with 18 bases in between. CDR3 length: 16 residues. CDR3 region: CASSLSRAYWRYEQYF. In DNA form, the CDR3 reads TGTGCCAGCAGCTTGTCTAGAGCATACTGGAGGTACGAGCAGTACTTC. The full variable domain, rest sourced from reference TRBV5-5 and TRBJ2-7, is DAGVTQSPTHLIKTRGQQVTLRCSPISGHKSVSWYQQVLGQGPQFIFQYYEKEERGRGNFPDRFSARQFPNYSSELNVNALLLGDSALYLCASSLSRAYWRYEQYFGPGTRLTVT.

This clonotype came up a few times. V gene TRBV7-9 combines with J gene TRBJ1-3; 7 bases fit TRBD1. The CDR3 has 15 residues. The junction had 6 bases not matched to a gene; V was cut back by 5 bases and J by 2 bases. The germline CDR1 and CDR2 sequences are SEHNR and FQNEAQ (reference sequence). The CDR3 protein is CASSRDSWPGNTIYF. Here the CDR3 DNA reads TGTGCCAGCAGCCGGGACAGCTGGCCTGGAAACACCATATATTTT.

The sample holds many counts of this clonotype. CDR3 sequence: CAMARDQNNSPLHF. As DNA, the CDR3 is TGTGCCATGGCCCGGGACCAGAACAATTCACCCCTCCACTTT. V usage is TRBV10-3 and J usage is TRBJ1-6; possible D gene TRBD1, 5 bases. V shed 9 bases and J shed 7 bases, with 16 bases lying between them. The CDR3 contains 14 residues. Germline CDR1 and CDR2: ENHRY and SYGVKD.

At least ten counts were recorded for this clonotype. The chain joins TRBV7-9 to TRBJ1-5; D unclear. This CDR3 contains 15 residues. Per the germline V gene, CDR1 is SEHNR and CDR2 is FQNEAQ (reference sequence). V lost 2 bases, J lost 7 bases, and 15 bases lay in between. Written as DNA, the CDR3 is TGTGCCAGCAGCTTATCCGGGGTAGACGGCCAGCCCCAGCATTTT. Its translation: CASSLSGVDGQPQHF.

The table lists this clonotype with many counts. The genes are TRBV28 and TRBJ2-7; 9 nucleotides match TRBD1. This CDR3 has 16 residues. The J segment lost 6 bases and the V segment lost 5 bases, leaving 14 bases of the junction unmatched. The germline V gene encodes CDR1 MDHEN and CDR2 SYDVKM. The chain's CDR3 is CASSRKQRDRALEQYF. CDR3 in DNA: TGTGCCAGCAGTCGTAAACAGCGGGACAGGGCCCTCGAGCAGTACTTC.

The rearrangement links TRBV19 to TRBJ1-1; maybe TRBD1 (6 bases). Germline V gives CDR1 LNHDA, CDR2 SQIVND (reference sequence). This CDR3 comprises 13 residues. Trimming took 0 bases from V and 9 from J, leaving 11 bases between them. The CDR3 here is CASSIDRDKKAFF. Here the CDR3 DNA reads TGTGCCAGTAGTATAGACCGGGACAAAAAAGCTTTCTTT.